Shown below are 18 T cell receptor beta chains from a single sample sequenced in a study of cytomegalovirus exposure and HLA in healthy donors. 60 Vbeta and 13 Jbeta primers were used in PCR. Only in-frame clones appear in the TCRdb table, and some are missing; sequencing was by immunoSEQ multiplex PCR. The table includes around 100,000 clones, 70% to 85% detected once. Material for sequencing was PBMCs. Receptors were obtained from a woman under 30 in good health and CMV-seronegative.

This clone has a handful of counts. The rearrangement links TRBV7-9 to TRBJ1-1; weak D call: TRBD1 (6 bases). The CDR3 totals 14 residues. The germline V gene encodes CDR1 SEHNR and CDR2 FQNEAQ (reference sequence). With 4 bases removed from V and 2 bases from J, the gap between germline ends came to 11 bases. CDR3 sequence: CASSSRTDNTEAFF. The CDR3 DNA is TGTGCCAGCAGCTCGCGGACAGATAACACTGAAGCTTTCTTT. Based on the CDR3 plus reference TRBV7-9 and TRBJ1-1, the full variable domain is DTGVSQNPRHKITKRGQNVTFRCDPISEHNRLYWYRQTLGQGPEFLTYFQNEAQLEKSRLLSDRFSAERPKGSFSTLEIQRTEQGDSAMYLCASSSRTDNTEAFFGQGTRLTVV.

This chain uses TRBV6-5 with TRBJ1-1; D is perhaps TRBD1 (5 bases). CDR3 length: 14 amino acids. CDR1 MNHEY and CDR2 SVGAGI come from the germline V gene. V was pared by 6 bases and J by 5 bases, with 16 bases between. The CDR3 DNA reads TGTGCCAGCAGGCCCCCCGGGGGTGGTACTGAAGCTTTCTTT. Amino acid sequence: CASRPPGGGTEAFF.

CDR3 amino acids: CASSKYRGQETQYF. The DNA for the CDR3 is TGTGCCAGTAGTAAGTACAGGGGGCAAGAGACCCAGTACTTC. The chain combines TRBV19 with TRBJ2-5; 8 bases are a match to TRBD1. V lost 4 bases, J lost 2 bases, and 3 bases stayed unmatched. The CDR3 runs to 14 residues. Germline CDR1 is LNHDA and CDR2 is SQIVND (reference sequence).

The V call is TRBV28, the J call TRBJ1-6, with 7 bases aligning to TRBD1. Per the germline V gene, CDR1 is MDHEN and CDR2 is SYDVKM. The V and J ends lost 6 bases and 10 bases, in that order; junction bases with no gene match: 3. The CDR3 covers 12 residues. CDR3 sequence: CASRTGNSPLHF. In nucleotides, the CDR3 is TGTGCCAGCAGGACAGGGAACTCACCCCTCCACTTT.

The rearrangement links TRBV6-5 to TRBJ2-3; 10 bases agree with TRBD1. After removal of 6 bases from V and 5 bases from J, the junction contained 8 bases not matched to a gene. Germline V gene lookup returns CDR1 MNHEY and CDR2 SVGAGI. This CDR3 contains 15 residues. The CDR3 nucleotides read TGTGCCAGCAGGCATGACAGGGGGCATGTAGATACGCAGTATTTT. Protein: CASRHDRGHVDTQYF.

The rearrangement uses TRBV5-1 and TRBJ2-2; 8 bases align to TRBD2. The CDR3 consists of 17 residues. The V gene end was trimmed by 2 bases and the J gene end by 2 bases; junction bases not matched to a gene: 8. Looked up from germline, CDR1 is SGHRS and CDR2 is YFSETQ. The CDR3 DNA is TGCGCCAGCAGCTTCGCTCCTGCGGGAGGAAACACCGGGGAGCTGTTTTTT. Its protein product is CASSFAPAGGNTGELFF.

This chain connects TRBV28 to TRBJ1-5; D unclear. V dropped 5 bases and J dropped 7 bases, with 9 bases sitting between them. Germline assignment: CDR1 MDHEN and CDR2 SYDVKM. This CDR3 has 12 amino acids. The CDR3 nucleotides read TGTGCCAGCAGTCTCTTACAGCAGCCCCAGCATTTT. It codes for CASSLLQQPQHF.

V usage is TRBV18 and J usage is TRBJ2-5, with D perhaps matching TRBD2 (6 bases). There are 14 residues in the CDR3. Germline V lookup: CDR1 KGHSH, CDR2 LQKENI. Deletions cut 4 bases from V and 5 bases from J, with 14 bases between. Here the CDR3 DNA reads TGTGCCAGCTCACTCTCGGATGGAGGGGAGACCCAGTACTTC. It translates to CASSLSDGGETQYF. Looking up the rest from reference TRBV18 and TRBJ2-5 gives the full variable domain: NAGVMQNPRHLVRRRGQEARLRCSPMKGHSHVYWYRQLPEEGLKFMVYLQKENIIDESGMPKERFSAEFPKEGPSILRIQQVVRGDSAAYFCASSLSDGGETQYFGPGTRLLVL.

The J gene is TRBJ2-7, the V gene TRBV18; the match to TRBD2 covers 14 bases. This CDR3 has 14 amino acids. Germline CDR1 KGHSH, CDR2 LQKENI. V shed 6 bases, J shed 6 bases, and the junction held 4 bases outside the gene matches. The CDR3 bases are TGTGCCAGCTCGTCGACTAGCGGGAGGGTCGAGCAGTACTTC. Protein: CASSSTSGRVEQYF.

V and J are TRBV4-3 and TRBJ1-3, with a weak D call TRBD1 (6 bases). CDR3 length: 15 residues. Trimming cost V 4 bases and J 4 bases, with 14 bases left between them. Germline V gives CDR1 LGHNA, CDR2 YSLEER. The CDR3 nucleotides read TGCGCCAGCAGCCCAGGTGGGGGGGCCGGAAACACCATATATTTT. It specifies CASSPGGGAGNTIYF.

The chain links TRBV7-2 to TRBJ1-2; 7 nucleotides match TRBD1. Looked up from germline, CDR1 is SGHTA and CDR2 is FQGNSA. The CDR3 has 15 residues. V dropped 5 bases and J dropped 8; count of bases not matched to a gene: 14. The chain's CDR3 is CASSPFLTGTGGYTF. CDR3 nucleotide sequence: TGTGCCAGCAGCCCTTTTTTGACAGGGACGGGGGGCTACACCTTC.

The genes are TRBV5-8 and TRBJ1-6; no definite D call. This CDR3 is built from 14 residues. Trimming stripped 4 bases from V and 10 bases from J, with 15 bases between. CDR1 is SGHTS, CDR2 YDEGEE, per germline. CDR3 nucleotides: TGTGCCAGCAGCGTCGGCTCAACGGGGTCACCCCTCCACTTT. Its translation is CASSVGSTGSPLHF. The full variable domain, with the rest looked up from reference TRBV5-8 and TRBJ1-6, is EAGVTQSPTHLIKTRGQQATLRCSPISGHTSVYWYQQALGLGLQFLLWYDEGEERNRGNFPPRFSGRQFPNYSSELNVNALELEDSALYLCASSVGSTGSPLHFGNGTRLTVT.

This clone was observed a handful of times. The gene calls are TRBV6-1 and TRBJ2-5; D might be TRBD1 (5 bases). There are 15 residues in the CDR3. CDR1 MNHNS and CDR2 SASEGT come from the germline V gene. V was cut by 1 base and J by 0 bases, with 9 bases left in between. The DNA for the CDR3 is TGTGCCAGCAGTGAAGGGAACAGGTACCAAGAGACCCAGTACTTC. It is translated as CASSEGNRYQETQYF.

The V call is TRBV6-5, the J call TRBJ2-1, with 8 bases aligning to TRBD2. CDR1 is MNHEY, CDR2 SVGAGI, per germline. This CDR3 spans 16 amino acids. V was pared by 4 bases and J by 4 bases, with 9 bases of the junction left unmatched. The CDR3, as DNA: TGTGCCAGCAGTTGGGAAGCGGGAGTACGGTACAATGAGCAGTTCTTC. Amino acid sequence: CASSWEAGVRYNEQFF.

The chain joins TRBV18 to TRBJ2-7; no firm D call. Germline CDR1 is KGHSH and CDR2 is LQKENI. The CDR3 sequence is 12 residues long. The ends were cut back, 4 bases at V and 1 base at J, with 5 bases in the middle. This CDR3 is CASSLGSYEQYV. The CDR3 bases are TGTGCCAGCTCACTCGGGTCCTACGAGCAGTACGTC.

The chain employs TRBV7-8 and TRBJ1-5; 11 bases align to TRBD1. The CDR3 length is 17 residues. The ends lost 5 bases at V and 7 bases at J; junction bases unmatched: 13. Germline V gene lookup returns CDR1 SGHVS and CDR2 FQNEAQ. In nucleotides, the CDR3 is TGTGCCAGCAGCACGGGCGATACCGGGACAGGGGGACAGCCCCAGCATTTT. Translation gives CASSTGDTGTGGQPQHF.

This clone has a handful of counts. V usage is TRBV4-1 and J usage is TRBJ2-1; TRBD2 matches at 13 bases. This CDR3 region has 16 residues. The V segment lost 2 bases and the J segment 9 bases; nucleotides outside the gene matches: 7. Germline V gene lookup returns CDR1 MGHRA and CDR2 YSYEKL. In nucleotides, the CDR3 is TGCGCCAGCAGCCAAACCCGGACTAGCGGGAGTTCTGAGCAGTTCTTC. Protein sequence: CASSQTRTSGSSEQFF.

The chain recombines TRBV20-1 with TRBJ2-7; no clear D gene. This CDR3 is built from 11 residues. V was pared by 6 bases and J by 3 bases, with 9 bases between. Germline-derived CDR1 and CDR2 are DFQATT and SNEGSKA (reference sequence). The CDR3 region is CSAKTSYEQYF. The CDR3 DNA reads TGCAGTGCCAAGACAAGCTACGAGCAGTACTTC.